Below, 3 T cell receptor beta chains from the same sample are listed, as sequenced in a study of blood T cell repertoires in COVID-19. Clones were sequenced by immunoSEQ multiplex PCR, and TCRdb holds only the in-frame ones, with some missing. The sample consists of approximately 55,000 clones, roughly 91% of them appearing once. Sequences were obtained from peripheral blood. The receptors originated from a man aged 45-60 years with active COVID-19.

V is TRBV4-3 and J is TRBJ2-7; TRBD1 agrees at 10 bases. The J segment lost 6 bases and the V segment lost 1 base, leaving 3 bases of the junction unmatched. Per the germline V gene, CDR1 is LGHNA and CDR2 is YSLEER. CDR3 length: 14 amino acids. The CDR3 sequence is CASSQGTGGGEQYF. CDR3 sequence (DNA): TGCGCCAGCAGCCAAGGGACAGGGGGAGGCGAGCAGTACTTC.

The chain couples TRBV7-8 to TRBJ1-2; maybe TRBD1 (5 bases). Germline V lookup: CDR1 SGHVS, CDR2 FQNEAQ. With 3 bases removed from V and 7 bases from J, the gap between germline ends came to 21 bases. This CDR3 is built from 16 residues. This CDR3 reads CASSFGTGTLGGGYTF. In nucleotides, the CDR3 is TGTGCCAGCAGCTTCGGCACCGGGACTTTGGGCGGTGGCTACACCTTC.

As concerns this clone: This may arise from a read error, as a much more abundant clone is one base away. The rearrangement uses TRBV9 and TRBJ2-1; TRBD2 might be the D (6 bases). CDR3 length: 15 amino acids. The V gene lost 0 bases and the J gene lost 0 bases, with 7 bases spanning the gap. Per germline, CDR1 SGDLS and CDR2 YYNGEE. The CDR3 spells CASSVVGSSYNEQFF. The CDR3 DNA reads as TGTGCCAGCAGCGTAGTCGGGAGCTCCTACAATGAGCAGTTCTTC.